This entry lists 22 T cell receptor beta chains sequenced from one sample in a study of CD8 T cells in ankylosing spondylitis. The antigens for these receptors are not known. TCRdb re-analysed the 5' RACE reads in MiXCR, keeping a single row per CDR3 protein. The profile shows about 220,000 distinct CDR3 sequences, around 18% of them singletons. The study's findings and limits: One TCR beta motif, made up of 7 or 8 highly homologous variants, appeared characteristic of ankylosing spondylitis blood.

The material sequenced was blood, either unsorted or a sorted T cell fraction (not recorded which). Source of these receptors: a male donor with ankylosing spondylitis.

This clonotype was recorded many times. The rearrangement joins TRBV7-3 to TRBJ2-3; D is ambiguous. This CDR3 spans 14 amino acids. CDR1 and CDR2 from the germline V gene are SGHTA and FQGTGA. The V end was cut by 2 bases, the J end by 5 bases, with 11 bases between. The CDR3 nucleotides read TGTGCCAGCAGCTTAGGTTCCGGAGTAGATACGCAGTATTTT. This codes for CASSLGSGVDTQYF.

The rearrangement uses TRBV5-4 and TRBJ2-7; the D gene is possibly TRBD1 (6 bases). CDR1 SGHNT and CDR2 YYREEE come from the germline V gene (reference sequence). This CDR3 is built from 12 residues. V lost 4 bases, J lost 5 bases, and 10 bases lay in between. The CDR3 loop is CASSAQGNEQYF. The CDR3 nucleotides read TGTGCCAGCAGCGCACAGGGAAACGAGCAGTACTTC.

A few counts support this clonotype. The rearrangement uses TRBV27 and TRBJ2-7, with D possibly being TRBD2 (6 bases). Germline CDR1 MNHEY, CDR2 SMNVEV (reference sequence). CDR3 size: 13 residues. V lost 5 bases to trimming and J lost 6 bases, with 14 bases between them. CDR3 DNA: TGTGCCAGCAGTCCCGCTAGCGATACCGAGCAGTACTTC. Protein sequence: CASSPASDTEQYF.

Ten or more counts support this clonotype. This chain uses TRBV5-1 with TRBJ1-1; TRBD1 might be the D (6 bases). Trimming took 0 bases from V and 0 from J, leaving 6 bases between them. Germline-derived CDR1 and CDR2 are SGHRS and YFSETQ. The CDR3 is made up of 14 amino acids. The CDR3 DNA reads TGCGCCAGCAGCTTGGGGACAGTGAACACTGAAGCTTTCTTT. Protein sequence: CASSLGTVNTEAFF. Based on the CDR3 plus reference TRBV5-1 and TRBJ1-1, the full variable domain is KAGVTQTPRYLIKTRGQQVTLSCSPISGHRSVSWYQQTPGQGLQFLFEYFSETQRNKGNFPGRFSGRQFSNSRSEMNVSTLELGDSALYLCASSLGTVNTEAFFGQGTRLTVV.

This clonotype was seen once. The chain combines TRBV4-2 with TRBJ2-7; 9 bases are shared with TRBD2. The CDR3 runs 15 residues. Germline-derived CDR1 and CDR2 are LGHNA and YNFKEQ. The junction had 4 bases not matched to a gene; V was cut back by 1 base and J by 3 bases. This CDR3 is CASSQGLAELYEQYF. The CDR3 bases are TGTGCCAGCAGCCAAGGACTAGCGGAACTCTACGAGCAGTACTTC.

The CDR3 nucleotides read TGTGCCAGCAGCGAGGCCCTAGCGGCGTATAACAATGAGCAGTTCTTC. Its translation: CASSEALAAYNNEQFF. This chain connects TRBV9 to TRBJ2-1; TRBD2 matches at 7 bases. The germline gives CDR1 SGDLS, CDR2 YYNGEE. V lost 3 bases, J lost 5 bases, and 11 bases stayed unmatched. The CDR3 loop spans 16 amino acids.

Many counts were recorded for this clonotype. This chain connects TRBV4-1 to TRBJ2-2; weak D call: TRBD1 (6 bases). The germline CDR1 and CDR2 sequences are MGHRA and YSYEKL. Trimming took 4 bases from V and 6 from J, leaving 18 bases between them. The CDR3 length is 16 residues. CDR3 in amino acids: CASSPNQQGPAGELFF. The DNA of the CDR3 is TGCGCCAGCAGCCCGAACCAACAGGGTCCGGCCGGGGAGCTGTTTTTT.

This clonotype was picked up a small number of times. The V and J genes are TRBV20-1 and TRBJ1-1; D is ambiguous. Trimming removed 2 bases from V and 0 bases from J, with 4 bases in between. The CDR3 sequence is 12 residues long. From germline, CDR1 is DFQATT and CDR2 SNEGSKA (reference sequence). CDR3 coding DNA: TGCAGTGCTAGAAATATGAACACTGAAGCTTTCTTT. This gives the protein CSARNMNTEAFF.

This chain joins TRBV3-1 and TRBJ2-3; 7 nucleotides match TRBD1. J was trimmed by 2 bases and V by 2 bases; bases with no gene match: 7. The CDR3 length is 16 residues. Germline assignment: CDR1 LGHDT and CDR2 YNNKEL (reference sequence). This CDR3 is CASSQTYDRDTDTQYF. CDR3 nucleotides: TGTGCCAGCAGCCAAACGTATGACAGGGACACAGATACGCAGTATTTT.

The rearrangement joins TRBV14 to TRBJ2-2; D is uncertain. The CDR3 is 15 residues long. V was trimmed by 0 bases and J by 5 bases, leaving 10 bases between them. The germline CDR1 and CDR2 sequences are SGHDN and FVKESK. The CDR3 DNA sequence: TGTGCCAGCAGCCAAGAAGCAAGACCGACCGGGGAGCTGTTTTTT. Its translation is CASSQEARPTGELFF.

The table lists this clonotype with a few counts. The V call is TRBV7-2, the J call TRBJ1-2; 9 positions agree with TRBD1. This CDR3 contains 17 residues. Looked up from germline, CDR1 is SGHTA and CDR2 is FQGNSA. V gave up 2 bases and J gave up 4 bases; unmatched junction bases: 11. DNA for the CDR3: TGTGCCAGCAGCTTATACAGGGGGCTCGGTCTTCTCTATGGCTACACCTTC. This gives the protein CASSLYRGLGLLYGYTF.

This sequence joins TRBV20-1 and TRBJ1-1; tentative D call: TRBD1 (6 bases). There are 14 residues in the CDR3. Trimming took 8 bases from V and 1 from J, leaving 17 bases between them. Germline CDR1 and CDR2: DFQATT and SNEGSKA (reference sequence). The DNA of the CDR3 is TGCAGTCGAAGGGGGGGGCCCGGGAACACTGAAGCTTTCTTT. Its protein is CSRRGGPGNTEAFF.

This chain joins TRBV12-3 or TRBV12-4 and TRBJ2-7, with D perhaps TRBD2 (6 bases). Deletions cut 3 bases from V and 0 bases from J, with 9 bases between. CDR3 size: 14 residues. The CDR3 coding sequence is TGTGCCAGCAGTTTCGCGGGGATCTCCTACGAGCAGTACTTC. This codes for CASSFAGISYEQYF.

The chain recombines TRBV25-1 with TRBJ2-5; weak D call: TRBD2 (6 bases). The CDR3 is 20 residues long. V gave up 3 bases and J gave up 0 bases, with 26 bases separating them. Germline CDR1 is MGHDK and CDR2 is SYGVNS. CDR3 bases: TGTGCCAGCAGTGATTATCCCCGGGGGATCACAAGCCAGTACCAAGAGACCCAGTACTTC. Amino acid sequence: CASSDYPRGITSQYQETQYF.

The gene calls are TRBV4-1 and TRBJ2-1, with D possibly matching TRBD2 (7 bases). Germline V gives CDR1 MGHRA, CDR2 YSYEKL. The CDR3 is 15 amino acids. Trimming took off 0 bases at V and 7 bases at J, with 13 bases between the two ends. The CDR3 coding sequence is TGCGCCAGCAGCCAAGAGGGCGGGGGCTTAAATGAGCAGTTCTTC. Translation: CASSQEGGGLNEQFF.

This clonotype has a single count. The chain is built from TRBV21-1 and TRBJ2-5; the table calls TRBD1, which could not be checked here. TRBV21-1 is assigned pseudogene status. The CDR3 extends over 14 amino acids. The DNA of the CDR3 is TGTGCCAGCAGCAAAGGGGGGCGTAGTGAGACCCAGTACTTC. This encodes CASSKGGRSETQYF.

V is TRBV4-2 and J is TRBJ2-2; D uncertain. Germline CDR1 LGHNA, CDR2 YNFKEQ. The V gene lost 6 bases and the J gene lost 6 bases, with 11 bases spanning the gap. The CDR3 contains 13 residues. CDR3 nucleotide sequence: TGTGCCAGCAGAGGAGAGGAATCCGGGGAGCTGTTTTTT. Encoded protein: CASRGEESGELFF.

This clonotype came up a few times. The chain is built from TRBV30 and TRBJ2-3; 7 nucleotides align to TRBD1. CDR1 and CDR2 (germline): GTSNPN, SVGIG (reference sequence). V shed 5 bases and J 12 bases; nucleotides not matched to a gene: 11. There are 12 residues in the CDR3. Written as DNA, the CDR3 is TGTGCCTGGCTACCGTCCGGGACAGTACAGTATTTT. It translates to CAWLPSGTVQYF.

This clonotype has a handful of counts. This sequence joins TRBV27 and TRBJ1-2; weak D call: TRBD1 (5 bases). With 2 bases removed from V and 6 bases from J, the gap between germline ends came to 7 bases. CDR3 length: 12 residues. Germline V lookup: CDR1 MNHEY, CDR2 SMNVEV (reference sequence). As DNA, the CDR3 is TGTGCCAGCAGTTTACCGGGGGATGGCTACACCTTC. This sequence encodes CASSLPGDGYTF.

The gene calls are TRBV4-1 and TRBJ2-1; D is perhaps TRBD1 (6 bases). The CDR3 runs to 11 residues. V lost 6 bases to trimming and J lost 9 bases, with 9 bases between them. Germline lookup yields CDR1 MGHRA and CDR2 YSYEKL. The CDR3, as DNA: TGCGCCAGCAGTACAGGGACTGAGCAGTTCTTC. The encoded protein is CASSTGTEQFF.

This clonotype occurred many times. V usage is TRBV12-3 or TRBV12-4 and J usage is TRBJ2-1; D is ambiguous. Deletions cut 4 bases from V and 8 bases from J, with 15 bases between. The CDR3 is 14 amino acids. The DNA for the CDR3 is TGTGCCAGCAGTTCCGACACTGGGGTCTATGAGCAGTTCTTC. Protein sequence: CASSSDTGVYEQFF.

The V call is TRBV9, the J call TRBJ1-1, with a possible D match to TRBD1 (5 bases). The CDR3 is made up of 15 amino acids. Trimming shortened V by 4 bases and J by 3 bases, and 16 bases separated the two germline ends. Per the germline V gene, CDR1 is SGDLS and CDR2 is YYNGEE. The CDR3 spells CASSPWGGEDTEAFF. Here the CDR3 DNA reads TGTGCCAGCAGCCCTTGGGGGGGAGAGGACACTGAAGCTTTCTTT.